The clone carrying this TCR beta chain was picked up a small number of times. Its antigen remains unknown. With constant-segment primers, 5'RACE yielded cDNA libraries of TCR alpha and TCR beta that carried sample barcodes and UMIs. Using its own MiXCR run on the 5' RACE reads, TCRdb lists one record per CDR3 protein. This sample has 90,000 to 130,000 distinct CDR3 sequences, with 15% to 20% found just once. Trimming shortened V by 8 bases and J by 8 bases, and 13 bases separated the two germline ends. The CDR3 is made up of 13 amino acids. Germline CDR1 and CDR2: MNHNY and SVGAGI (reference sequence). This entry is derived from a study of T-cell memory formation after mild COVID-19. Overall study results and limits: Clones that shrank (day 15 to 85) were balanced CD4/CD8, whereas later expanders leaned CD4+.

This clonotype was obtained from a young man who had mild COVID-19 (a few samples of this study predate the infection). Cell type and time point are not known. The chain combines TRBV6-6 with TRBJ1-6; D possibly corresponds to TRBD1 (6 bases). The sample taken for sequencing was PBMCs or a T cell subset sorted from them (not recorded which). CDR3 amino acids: CASYNRVDSPLHF. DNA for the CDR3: TGTGCCAGCTACAACAGGGTAGATTCACCCCTCCACTTT.